This T cell receptor beta chain was recovered during a study of blood T cell repertoires in COVID-19. Background on the study: The analysed material was cDNA or gDNA that came from T cells, B-cell-depleted T cells, or PBMCs.

Recruited during active infection, patients (from Seattle) were subsequently followed longitudinally. The CDR3 runs to 15 residues. The V gene end was trimmed by 6 bases and the J gene end by 0 bases; junction bases not matched to a gene: 8. Looked up from germline, CDR1 is MNHEY and CDR2 is SVGAGI. Per the original data handling: Amplification with reference gene primers provided the estimates of nucleated cell counts. Data came from immunoSEQ multiplex PCR; TCRdb stores just in-frame clones and leaves some out. V and J calls and clone size come straight from that table; D and trimming were deduced from the DNA. This table has around 460,000 clones, approximately 90% appearing once.

The receptor comes from a man aged 18 to 30 with COVID-19, enrolled during active disease. V and J are TRBV6-5 and TRBJ2-7; 7 nucleotides line up with TRBD1. Sequencing was performed on peripheral blood. The CDR3 nucleotides are TGTGCCAGCAGCCCCGGGGACAGCCTCTCCTACGAGCAGTACTTC. Residues: CASSPGDSLSYEQYF.